This T cell receptor (beta chain) came from a study of blood T cell repertoires in COVID-19. About the research overall: Acute and convalescent COVID-19 specimens originated in the United States, Italy and Spain. PBMCs, B-cell-depleted T cells, or T cells provided the cDNA or gDNA that made up the material.

This clone was seen only a few times. As originally analysed: Nucleated cell number was recorded as an estimate derived from reference gene primer amplification. The repertoire was sequenced with immunoSEQ multiplex PCR; TCRdb's copy has only in-frame clones and lacks some. V, J and clone size are those of that table, while D and trimming were read from the DNA. The sample records some 160,000 clones, about 86% being singletons. The CDR3 has 19 amino acids. Trimming at V came to 6 bases and at J to 5 bases, leaving 23 bases not matched to a gene. From germline, CDR1 is LGHDT and CDR2 YNNKEL (reference sequence).

Sequencing was done on a sample of peripheral blood. The receptor was isolated from a woman in her 70s with acute or convalescent COVID-19. V usage is TRBV3-1 (or the pseudogene TRBV3-2) and J usage is TRBJ2-5; 8 nucleotides match TRBD1. CDR3 in DNA: TGTGCCAGCAGGCAGACGATCCAAGCCAGGGGGCAGGCGCGGGAGACCCAGTACTTC. This sequence encodes CASRQTIQARGQARETQYF.